Presented here are 25 T cell receptor beta chains from one specimen sequenced in a study of cytomegalovirus exposure and HLA in healthy donors. Amplification used 60 Vbeta primers and 13 Jbeta primers. Here immunoSEQ multiplex PCR was the method, and the copy in TCRdb shows in-frame clones only, minus some. Here the sample spans 100,000 to 150,000 clones, approximately 87% being singletons. The sequenced sample consisted of PBMCs. The receptors derive from a young man in good health and CMV-seropositive.

J is TRBJ2-1 and V is TRBV6-6, with D possibly being TRBD2 (6 bases). Trimming cost V 11 bases and J 1 base, with 15 bases left between them. The CDR3 contains 14 residues. Per germline, CDR1 MNHNY and CDR2 SVGAGI (reference sequence). CDR3 loop: CAGGTGTSYNEQFF. The CDR3 DNA reads TGTGCCGGCGGCACCGGGACTTCCTACAATGAGCAGTTCTTC.

The gene calls are TRBV11-2 and TRBJ2-7; 12 bases are shared with TRBD2. After removal of 5 bases from V and 4 bases from J, the junction contained 6 bases not matched to a gene. The CDR3 is 15 amino acids. CDR1 is SGHAT, CDR2 FQNNGV, per germline. The CDR3 spells CASSQSTSGGYEQYF. CDR3 bases: TGTGCCAGCAGCCAGTCGACTAGCGGGGGTTACGAGCAGTACTTC. Based on the CDR3 plus reference TRBV11-2 and TRBJ2-7, the full variable domain is EAGVAQSPRYKIIEKRQSVAFWCNPISGHATLYWYQQILGQGPKLLIQFQNNGVVDDSQLPKDRFSAERLKGVDSTLKIQPAKLEDSAVYLCASSQSTSGGYEQYFGPGTRLTVT.

The V gene is TRBV11-2, the J gene TRBJ1-2; D is unclear. This CDR3 contains 15 residues. Trimming shortened V by 3 bases and J by 3 bases, and 14 bases separated the two germline ends. Per the germline V gene, CDR1 is SGHAT and CDR2 is FQNNGV. CDR3 nucleotides: TGTGCCAGCAGCTTCCCCCCGGGAGGCTACTATGGCTACACCTTC. The encoded protein is CASSFPPGGYYGYTF. Full variable domain (outside the CDR3, taken from reference TRBV11-2 and TRBJ1-2): EAGVAQSPRYKIIEKRQSVAFWCNPISGHATLYWYQQILGQGPKLLIQFQNNGVVDDSQLPKDRFSAERLKGVDSTLKIQPAKLEDSAVYLCASSFPPGGYYGYTFGSGTRLTVV.

J is TRBJ2-5 and V is TRBV19; perhaps TRBD2 as D (5 bases). The CDR3 has 13 amino acids. Germline V CDR1 and CDR2: LNHDA, SQIVND (reference sequence). The germline V and J ends were trimmed by 7 bases and 4 bases, with 13 bases remaining between them. CDR3 protein: CASKEAMGETQYF. CDR3 nucleotide sequence: TGTGCCAGTAAGGAGGCCATGGGAGAGACCCAGTACTTC.

The gene calls are TRBV30 and TRBJ1-5; D is uncertain. CDR3 size: 13 residues. Germline values: CDR1 GTSNPN, CDR2 SVGIG (reference sequence). Trimming pared 2 bases from V and 4 bases from J, leaving 9 bases between. The CDR3 coding sequence is TGTGCCTGGAGTACCTCCGGTAATCAGCCCCAGCATTTT. It codes for CAWSTSGNQPQHF.

The chain has TRBV4-1 and TRBJ2-5, with 9 bases matching TRBD1. The length of the CDR3 is 15 residues. Trimming removed 1 base from V and 4 bases from J; junction bases left unmatched: 4. Per the germline V gene, CDR1 is MGHRA and CDR2 is YSYEKL. The CDR3 coding sequence is TGCGCCAGCAGCCAAGTAGGGACAGGGTCAGAGACCCAGTACTTC. It is translated as CASSQVGTGSETQYF.

The V gene is TRBV4-1, the J gene TRBJ2-7; no clear D gene. The V end was cut by 1 base, the J end by 1 base, with 5 bases between. This CDR3 is 13 amino acids long. Germline CDR1 and CDR2: MGHRA and YSYEKL. CDR3 residues: CASSQAGSYEQYF. DNA of the CDR3: TGCGCCAGCAGCCAAGCCGGGTCCTACGAGCAGTACTTC.

This clone appeared a few times. This chain uses TRBV7-8 with TRBJ1-5, with a possible D match to TRBD1 (6 bases). Per germline, CDR1 SGHVS and CDR2 FQNEAQ. The CDR3 extends over 16 amino acids. Trimming cost V 1 base and J 6 bases, with 16 bases left between them. CDR3 coding DNA: TGTGCCAGCAGCTTAGGGGCAGGGGAAGGGAGTCAGCCCCAGCATTTT. Residues: CASSLGAGEGSQPQHF.

In this sample, this clone turned up once. This sequence joins TRBV4-2 and TRBJ2-3, with 8 bases that match TRBD2. This CDR3 spans 15 amino acids. CDR1 LGHNA and CDR2 YNFKEQ come from the germline V gene. After removal of 5 bases from V and 1 base from J, the junction contained 5 bases not matched to a gene. The CDR3 loop is CASSTPGGGTDTQYF. The DNA of the CDR3 is TGTGCCAGCAGCACGCCCGGGGGGGGCACAGATACGCAGTATTTT.

This sequence joins TRBV7-8 and TRBJ2-7; tentatively, D is TRBD2 (6 bases). The V end was cut by 2 bases, the J end by 4 bases, with 15 bases between. There are 15 residues in the CDR3. Germline CDR1 is SGHVS and CDR2 is FQNEAQ. The CDR3 DNA is TGTGCCAGCAGCTTAAACGGGTGGGACTGGTACGAGCAGTACTTC. Amino acids: CASSLNGWDWYEQYF. Based on the CDR3 plus reference TRBV7-8 and TRBJ2-7, the full variable domain is GAGVSQSPRYKVAKRGQDVALRCDPISGHVSLFWYQQALGQGPEFLTYFQNEAQLDKSGLPSDRFFAERPEGSVSTLKIQRTQQEDSAVYLCASSLNGWDWYEQYFGPGTRLTVT.

This sequence joins TRBV10-3 and TRBJ1-2; 8 nucleotides line up with TRBD1. Germline V gene sequence: CDR1 ENHRY, CDR2 SYGVKD. The trim removed 7 bases at V and 6 bases at J, leaving 19 bases unmatched. This CDR3 contains 17 residues. The CDR3 nucleotides are TGTGCCATCACCCGAGGGTCCCAGGGGGCTCAAACGGATGGCTACACCTTC. Amino acids: CAITRGSQGAQTDGYTF.

This chain joins TRBV30 and TRBJ2-3; D may be TRBD2 (5 bases). CDR1 is GTSNPN, CDR2 SVGIG, per germline (reference sequence). CDR3 length: 12 amino acids. The V and J ends lost 0 bases and 7 bases respectively, with 8 bases between them. The CDR3 spells CAWSVLGYTQYF. CDR3 coding DNA: TGTGCCTGGAGTGTACTAGGGTATACGCAGTATTTT.

This rearrangement joins TRBV28 to TRBJ1-3; TRBD1 is a possible D gene (5 bases). V was shortened by 5 bases and J by 2 bases, with 13 bases between the two germline ends. CDR1 is MDHEN, CDR2 SYDVKM, per germline. The length of the CDR3 is 15 residues. CDR3 residues: CASSSQGLAGNTIYF. The CDR3, as DNA: TGTGCCAGCAGTAGTCAGGGACTTGCTGGAAACACCATATATTTT.

The chain employs TRBV30 and TRBJ2-7, with D tentatively TRBD1 (6 bases). V shed 3 bases and J shed 3 bases, with 12 bases lying between them. Looked up from germline, CDR1 is GTSNPN and CDR2 is SVGIG (reference sequence). The CDR3 length is 13 residues. CDR3 sequence (DNA): TGTGCCTGGAGATCTGACAGGTTCTACGAGCAGTACTTC. This sequence encodes CAWRSDRFYEQYF.

The V and J genes are TRBV5-4 and TRBJ2-5; TRBD2 aligns across 7 bases. CDR1 and CDR2 (germline): SGHNT, YYREEE (reference sequence). The CDR3 is made up of 13 amino acids. J lost 5 bases, V lost 4 bases, and 5 bases had no gene match. The CDR3 nucleotides read TGTGCCAGCAGCCCGGGGGGATTCGAGACCCAGTACTTC. Translation: CASSPGGFETQYF.

The chain recombines TRBV19 with TRBJ2-1; D might be TRBD2 (5 bases). Germline V lookup: CDR1 LNHDA, CDR2 SQIVND (reference sequence). This CDR3 is 15 amino acids long. Trimming cost V 3 bases and J 0 bases, with 9 bases left between them. The CDR3 here is CASSMIGSSYNEQFF. CDR3 nucleotides: TGTGCCAGTAGTATGATAGGGAGCTCCTACAATGAGCAGTTCTTC. Looking up the rest from reference TRBV19 and TRBJ2-1 gives the full variable domain: DGGITQSPKYLFRKEGQNVTLSCEQNLNHDAMYWYRQDPGQGLRLIYYSQIVNDFQKGDIAEGYSVSREKKESFPLTVTSAQKNPTAFYLCASSMIGSSYNEQFFGPGTRLTVL.

V is TRBV6-4 and J is TRBJ2-3; 15 bases match TRBD2. The CDR3 runs 16 residues. J lost 3 bases, V lost 6 bases, and 4 bases had no gene match. Germline V gene data show CDR1 as MRHNA and CDR2 as SNTAGT. The CDR3 is CASSWTSGGATDTQYF. In DNA form, the CDR3 reads TGTGCCAGCAGCTGGACTAGCGGGGGGGCAACAGATACGCAGTATTTT.

V usage is TRBV11-3 and J usage is TRBJ2-3; a weak D match, TRBD1 (5 bases). The length of the CDR3 is 12 residues. Germline V gives CDR1 SGHNT, CDR2 YENEEA. V lost 8 bases and J lost 4, with 10 bases in between. The CDR3 region is CASSQGSDTQYF. CDR3 DNA sequence: TGTGCCAGCTCTCAGGGTTCAGATACGCAGTATTTT.

The chain carries TRBV9 and TRBJ2-2, with 14 bases identical to TRBD2. CDR1 is SGDLS and CDR2 is YYNGEE in the germline V gene. The V gene end was trimmed by 2 bases and the J gene end by 2 bases; junction bases not matched to a gene: 8. The CDR3 extends over 19 amino acids. CDR3 sequence: CASSVQTGLAGVNTGELFF. CDR3 coding DNA: TGTGCCAGCAGCGTCCAAACGGGACTAGCGGGGGTTAACACCGGGGAGCTGTTTTTT. The variable domain in full, with the rest retrieved from reference TRBV9 and TRBJ2-2, is DSGVTQTPKHLITATGQRVTLRCSPRSGDLSVYWYQQSLDQGLQFLIQYYNGEERAKGNILERFSAQQFPDLHSELNLSSLELGDSALYFCASSVQTGLAGVNTGELFFGEGSRLTVL.

The chain carries TRBV28 and TRBJ2-7; 9 nucleotides line up with TRBD1. The CDR3 totals 14 residues. V trimming: 6 bases; J trimming: 6 bases; junction bases outside the gene matches: 9. Germline CDR1 reads MDHEN; CDR2 reads SYDVKM. CDR3 nucleotide sequence: TGTGCCAGCAGGACGGGACAGGGAACGTTCGAGCAGTACTTC. Translation: CASRTGQGTFEQYF.

V is TRBV18 and J is TRBJ2-3; 7 nucleotides line up with TRBD1. The CDR3 runs to 15 residues. Germline values: CDR1 KGHSH, CDR2 LQKENI. V shed 3 bases and J 6 bases; nucleotides not matched to a gene: 9. CDR3 protein: CASSPPGQSRDTQYF. Written as DNA, the CDR3 is TGTGCCAGCTCACCTCCGGGACAGTCGAGGGATACGCAGTATTTT.

The CDR3 region is CAISAGASNEQFF. The CDR3 DNA is TGTGCCATCAGTGCTGGGGCATCCAATGAGCAGTTCTTC. The chain couples TRBV10-3 to TRBJ2-1, with D perhaps TRBD1 (5 bases). The V end was cut by 4 bases, the J end by 6 bases, with 10 bases between. The CDR3 totals 13 residues. Germline lookup yields CDR1 ENHRY and CDR2 SYGVKD.

This chain joins TRBV13 and TRBJ1-2; tentative D call: TRBD1 (6 bases). V lost 7 bases, J lost 2 bases, and 17 bases lay in between. Germline V CDR1 and CDR2: PRHDT, FYEKMQ (reference sequence). The CDR3 covers 15 residues. This CDR3 is CASTWAGAPNYGYTF. CDR3 nucleotide sequence: TGTGCCAGCACCTGGGCAGGGGCTCCGAACTATGGCTACACCTTC.

The V call is TRBV9, the J call TRBJ2-7, with 9 bases that match TRBD1. V lost 4 bases to trimming and J lost 0 bases; unmatched junction nucleotides: 8. This CDR3 is 16 amino acids long. Germline CDR1 is SGDLS and CDR2 is YYNGEE. The CDR3 loop is CASSRTGTGRSYEQYF. CDR3 DNA: TGTGCCAGCAGCCGGACCGGGACAGGGCGCTCCTACGAGCAGTACTTC. The variable domain in full, with the rest retrieved from reference TRBV9 and TRBJ2-7, is DSGVTQTPKHLITATGQRVTLRCSPRSGDLSVYWYQQSLDQGLQFLIQYYNGEERAKGNILERFSAQQFPDLHSELNLSSLELGDSALYFCASSRTGTGRSYEQYFGPGTRLTVT.

The chain employs TRBV6-5 and TRBJ2-7; a weak D match, TRBD2 (5 bases). CDR3 length: 15 residues. Trimming pared 8 bases from V and 0 bases from J, leaving 17 bases between. Germline lookup yields CDR1 MNHEY and CDR2 SVGAGI. CDR3 in DNA: TGTGCCAGCGCTTCTAGCCGCTCCAGCTCCTACGAGCAGTACTTC. Encoded protein: CASASSRSSSYEQYF.